This T cell receptor (beta chain) was captured in a study of CD8+CD57+ T cells in acquired aplastic anemia. The patients chosen for sequencing had shown expansion of CD8+CD57+ cells (detected by flow cytometry). Patients were untreated when blood was sampled. TCR beta VDJ and CDR3 profiles were obtained from a genomic DNA template. One entry per CDR3 protein, called by TCRdb with MiXCR from the reads. This sample yields fewer than 200,000 distinct CDR3 sequences, of which 48% are seen a single time; about 1.7% belongs to the top ten. There are 15 residues in the CDR3. CDR1 is DFQATT and CDR2 is SNEGSKA in the germline V gene (reference sequence). V was trimmed by 3 bases and J by 11 bases, leaving 25 bases between them.

The sequence came from a human donor with aplastic anemia. Sequences were obtained from sorted CD4+, CD8+, or CD8+CD57+ T cells (not recorded which) from PBMCs. The chain carries TRBV20-1 and TRBJ2-5; D call uncertain. The CDR3 DNA reads as TGCAGTGCTAGGCCTTCACCACAAAGTCTTGGAATACAGTACTTC. It translates to CSARPSPQSLGIQYF.